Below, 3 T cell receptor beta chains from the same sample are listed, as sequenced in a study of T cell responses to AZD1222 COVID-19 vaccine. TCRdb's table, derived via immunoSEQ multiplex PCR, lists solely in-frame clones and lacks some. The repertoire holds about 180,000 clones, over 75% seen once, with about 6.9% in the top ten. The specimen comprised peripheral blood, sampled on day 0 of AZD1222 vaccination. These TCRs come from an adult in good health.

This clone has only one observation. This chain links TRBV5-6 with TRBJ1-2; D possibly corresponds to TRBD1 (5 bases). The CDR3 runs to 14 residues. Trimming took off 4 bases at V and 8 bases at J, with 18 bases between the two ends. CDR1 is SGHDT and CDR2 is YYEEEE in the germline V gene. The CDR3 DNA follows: TGTGCCAGCAGCCCGGACACGAAAGCGAGGGGCTACACCTTC. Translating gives CASSPDTKARGYTF.

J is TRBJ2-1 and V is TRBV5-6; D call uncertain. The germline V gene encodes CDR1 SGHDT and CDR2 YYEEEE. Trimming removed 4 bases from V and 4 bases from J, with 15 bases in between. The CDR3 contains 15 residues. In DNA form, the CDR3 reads TGTGCCAGCAGCCACAACGGACGGATATACAATGAGCAGTTCTTC. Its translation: CASSHNGRIYNEQFF.

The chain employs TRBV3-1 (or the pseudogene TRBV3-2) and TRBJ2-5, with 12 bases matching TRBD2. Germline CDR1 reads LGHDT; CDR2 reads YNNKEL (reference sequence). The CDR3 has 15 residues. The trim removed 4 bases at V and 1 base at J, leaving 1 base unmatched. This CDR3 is CASSLLAGGQETQYF. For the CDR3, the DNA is TGTGCCAGCAGCCTACTAGCGGGGGGCCAAGAGACCCAGTACTTC.